Detailed here is one TCR beta chain. The protocol was immunoSEQ multiplex PCR, while the TCRdb copy is restricted to in-frame clones and leaves out a portion. The sample carries tens of thousands of clones, about 86% recorded once. These data belong to a study of blood T cell repertoires in COVID-19. Study-wide context: The United States, Italy and Spain were the sources of the acute and convalescent COVID-19 samples.

The sequencing input was peripheral blood. The clonotype comes from a woman aged 80 or over in a cohort sampled during active or convalescent COVID-19.

DNA for the CDR3: TGTGCCAGCAGCTTAGAGGGGCTAGCGGGAGGAGGGCAGTACTTC. This gives the protein CASSLEGLAGGGQYF. This chain links TRBV7-8 with TRBJ2-7, with TRBD2 matching 11 bases. CDR3 length equals 15 residues. CDR1 is SGHVS and CDR2 is FQNEAQ in the germline V gene. Trimming removed 1 base from V and 9 bases from J; junction bases left unmatched: 8.